This paragraph covers one T cell receptor (beta chain) sequence. Its target is unknown. The CDR3 length is 16 residues. Germline lookup yields CDR1 KGHSH and CDR2 LQKENI. J lost 8 bases, V lost 6 bases, and 14 bases had no gene match. These data come from a study of vaccination effects on CD4 cells after COVID-19. In the ViraFEST assay, antigen-specific CD4+ clonotypes were identified by expansion after peptide-pool stimulation. Once cultured for 10 days, the cells underwent separation to obtain CD4+ T cells. Having tested negative for nucleocapsid antibodies, the vaccine recipients showed no prior SARS-CoV-2 infection. Wells of a few million PBMC each were grown with 10 IU/ml IL-2 and 8.5 to 10 ug/ml peptides. Only in-frame clones appear in the TCRdb table, and some are missing; sequencing was by immunoSEQ multiplex PCR. The repertoire has tens of thousands of clones, approximately 81% of them found once; the top ten carry roughly 1.8%.

Study-level findings and limits: Clonal contraction was marked in infection- and vaccine-induced clones late after vaccination. The study dataset contains few convalescent patients and includes no early post-infection timepoints.

This clonotype was obtained from a human donor who received a COVID-19 vaccine. The sequencing here drew on CD4+ T cells from PBMCs cultured with HCoV-229E spike peptides, taken before COVID-19 vaccination. The chain recombines TRBV18 with TRBJ2-1, with 9 bases aligning to TRBD1. In DNA form, the CDR3 reads TGTGCCAGCTCGCCCCCCCGGGACAGGGCCGTACATGAGCAGTTCTTC. This translates into CASSPPRDRAVHEQFF. Drawing the rest from reference TRBV18 and TRBJ2-1, the complete variable domain is NAGVMQNPRHLVRRRGQEARLRCSPMKGHSHVYWYRQLPEEGLKFMVYLQKENIIDESGMPKERFSAEFPKEGPSILRIQQVVRGDSAAYFCASSPPRDRAVHEQFFGPGTRLTVL.